The clone carrying this T cell receptor beta chain occurred a few times. The antigen remains unidentified. J was trimmed by 10 bases and V by 5 bases; bases with no gene match: 9. The CDR3 is 12 amino acids. Germline CDR1 DFQATT, CDR2 SNEGSKA (reference sequence). This sample was included in a study of response to subunit inactivated influenza vaccine. MiXCR, run by TCRdb on the RT-PCR reads, gives a single entry per CDR3 protein. The sample lists fewer than 600,000 distinct CDR3 sequences; approximately 7.7% were seen once. Points from the study as a whole: That few new T cells are recruited by each seasonal influenza vaccination was the authors' suggestion.

J is TRBJ1-2 and V is TRBV20-1; the match to TRBD1 covers 8 bases. The receptor comes from a man between 45 and 75 years old who received an inactivated influenza vaccine. The source was PBMCs from blood, collected around 2 years after vaccination. CDR3 nucleotide sequence: TGCAGTGCTGGGACAGGCCGCGAGGTCTACACCTTC. Translation gives CSAGTGREVYTF.